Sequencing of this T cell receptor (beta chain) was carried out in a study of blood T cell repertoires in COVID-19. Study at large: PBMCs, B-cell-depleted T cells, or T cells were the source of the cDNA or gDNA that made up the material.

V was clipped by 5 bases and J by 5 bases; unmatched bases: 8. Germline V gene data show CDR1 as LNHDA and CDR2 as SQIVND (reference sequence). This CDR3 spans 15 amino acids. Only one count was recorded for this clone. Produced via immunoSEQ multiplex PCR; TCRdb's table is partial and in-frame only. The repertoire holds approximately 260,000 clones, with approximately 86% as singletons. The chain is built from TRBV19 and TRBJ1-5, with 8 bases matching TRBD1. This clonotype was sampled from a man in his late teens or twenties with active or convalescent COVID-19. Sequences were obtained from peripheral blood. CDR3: CASSRTGGNYQPQHF. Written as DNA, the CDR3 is TGTGCCAGTAGTCGCACAGGGGGAAATTATCAGCCCCAGCATTTT. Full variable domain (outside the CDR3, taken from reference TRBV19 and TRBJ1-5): DGGITQSPKYLFRKEGQNVTLSCEQNLNHDAMYWYRQDPGQGLRLIYYSQIVNDFQKGDIAEGYSVSREKKESFPLTVTSAQKNPTAFYLCASSRTGGNYQPQHFGDGTRLSIL.